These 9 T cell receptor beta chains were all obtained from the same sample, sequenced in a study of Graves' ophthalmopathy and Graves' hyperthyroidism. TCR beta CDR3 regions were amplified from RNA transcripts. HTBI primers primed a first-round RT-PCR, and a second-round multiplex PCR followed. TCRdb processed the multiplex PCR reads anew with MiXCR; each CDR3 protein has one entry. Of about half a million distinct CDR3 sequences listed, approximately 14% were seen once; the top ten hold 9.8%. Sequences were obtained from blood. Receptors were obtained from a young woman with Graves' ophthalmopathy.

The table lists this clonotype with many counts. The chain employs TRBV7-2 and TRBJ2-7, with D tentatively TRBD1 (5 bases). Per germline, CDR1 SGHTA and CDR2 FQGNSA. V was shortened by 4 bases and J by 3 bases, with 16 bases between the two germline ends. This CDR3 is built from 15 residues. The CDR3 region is CASSSGLGRVYEQYF. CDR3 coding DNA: TGTGCCAGCAGCTCAGGGCTTGGAAGGGTCTACGAGCAGTACTTC.

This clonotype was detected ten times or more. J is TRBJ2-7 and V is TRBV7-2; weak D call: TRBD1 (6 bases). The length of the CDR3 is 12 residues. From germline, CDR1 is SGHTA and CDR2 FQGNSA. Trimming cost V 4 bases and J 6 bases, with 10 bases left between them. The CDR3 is CASSYRVGEQYF. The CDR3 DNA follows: TGTGCCAGCAGCTACAGGGTTGGCGAGCAGTACTTC. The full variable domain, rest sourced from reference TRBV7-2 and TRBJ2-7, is GAGVSQSPSNKVTEKGKDVELRCDPISGHTALYWYRQSLGQGLEFLIYFQGNSAPDKSGLPSDRFSAERTGGSVSTLTIQRTQQEDSAVYLCASSYRVGEQYFGPGTRLTVT.

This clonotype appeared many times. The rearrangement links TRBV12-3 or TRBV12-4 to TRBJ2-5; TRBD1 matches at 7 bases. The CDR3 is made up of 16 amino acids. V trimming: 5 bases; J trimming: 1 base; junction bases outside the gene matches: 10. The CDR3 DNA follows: TGTGCCAGCAGTCGCTGGGACAGAGGGGGCCAAGAGACCCAGTACTTC. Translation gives CASSRWDRGGQETQYF.

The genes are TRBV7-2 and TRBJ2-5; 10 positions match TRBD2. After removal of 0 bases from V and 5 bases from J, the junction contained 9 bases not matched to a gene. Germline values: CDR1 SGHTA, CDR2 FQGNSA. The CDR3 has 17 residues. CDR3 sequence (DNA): TGTGCCAGCAGCTTAGCGGTGTTCGAGCGGGGGGGTGAGACCCAGTACTTC. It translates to CASSLAVFERGGETQYF.

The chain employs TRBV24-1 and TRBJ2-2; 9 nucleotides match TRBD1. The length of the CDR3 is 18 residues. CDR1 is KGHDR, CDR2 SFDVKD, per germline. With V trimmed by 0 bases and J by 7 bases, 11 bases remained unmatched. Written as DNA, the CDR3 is TGTGCCACCAGTGATTTGGAGATCACAGGGGGCGCCGGCGGGGAGCTGTTTTTT. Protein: CATSDLEITGGAGGELFF.

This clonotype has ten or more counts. CDR3 residues: CASGDDRNQPQHF. DNA of the CDR3: TGTGCATCGGGGGACGACCGCAATCAGCCCCAGCATTTT. The chain uses TRBV10-3 and TRBJ1-5, with TRBD1 as a possible D gene (5 bases). The length of the CDR3 is 13 residues. The germline V gene has CDR1 ENHRY and CDR2 SYGVKD.

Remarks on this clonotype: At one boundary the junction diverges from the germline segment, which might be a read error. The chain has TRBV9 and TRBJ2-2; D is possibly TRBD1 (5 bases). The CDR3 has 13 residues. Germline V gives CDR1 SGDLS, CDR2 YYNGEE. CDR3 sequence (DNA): TGTGTCAGCAGCCCAGGGATCACCGGGGAGCTGTTTTTT. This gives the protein CVSSPGITGELFF. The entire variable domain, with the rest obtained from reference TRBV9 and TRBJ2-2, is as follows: DSGVTQTPKHLITATGQRVTLRCSPRSGDLSVYWYQQSLDQGLQFLIQYYNGEERAKGNILERFSAQQFPDLHSELNLSSLELGDSALYFCVSSPGITGELFFGEGSRLTVL.

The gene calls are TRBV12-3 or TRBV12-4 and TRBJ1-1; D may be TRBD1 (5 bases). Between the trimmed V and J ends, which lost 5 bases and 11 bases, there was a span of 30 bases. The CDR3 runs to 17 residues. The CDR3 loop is CASSPRPSWQGGSSAFF. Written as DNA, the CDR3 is TGTGCCAGCAGTCCACGACCGTCTTGGCAGGGAGGTAGTTCGGCTTTCTTT.

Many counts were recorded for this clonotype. The CDR3 is CASSFISGSSYEQYF. The CDR3 nucleotides read TGTGCCAGCAGTTTTATCAGCGGGAGCTCCTACGAGCAGTACTTC. J is TRBJ2-7 and V is TRBV12-3 or TRBV12-4; 8 bases fit TRBD2. The CDR3 loop spans 15 amino acids. J gave up 0 bases and V 3 bases, and 4 bases lay outside the gene matches.